This T cell receptor beta chain was obtained from a study of CD8+ T cells in alopecia areata. Treatment meaning: oral pan-JAK inhibitor, 5-10 mg twice daily. CDR1 is SGHRS and CDR2 is YFSETQ in the germline V gene. CDR3 length: 17 residues. V was pared by 2 bases and J by 0 bases, with 4 bases of the junction left unmatched. This clone has just one count. Extraction of RNA preceded its reverse transcription into cDNA, which served as the sequencing template. Some clones are missing from TCRdb's copy, which holds only in-frame ones; the method was immunoSEQ multiplex PCR. The data show over 100,000 clones, around 56% seen once.

The TCR originated in a human donor with alopecia areata. The sample here was CD4+ T cells sorted from blood, taken at week 4, from a patient treated with tofacitinib. The chain couples TRBV5-1 to TRBJ2-6; 8 bases are a match to TRBD1. CDR3 protein: CASSFGQGFSGANVLTF. The CDR3 DNA is TGCGCCAGCAGCTTCGGACAGGGTTTCTCTGGGGCCAACGTCCTGACTTTC.